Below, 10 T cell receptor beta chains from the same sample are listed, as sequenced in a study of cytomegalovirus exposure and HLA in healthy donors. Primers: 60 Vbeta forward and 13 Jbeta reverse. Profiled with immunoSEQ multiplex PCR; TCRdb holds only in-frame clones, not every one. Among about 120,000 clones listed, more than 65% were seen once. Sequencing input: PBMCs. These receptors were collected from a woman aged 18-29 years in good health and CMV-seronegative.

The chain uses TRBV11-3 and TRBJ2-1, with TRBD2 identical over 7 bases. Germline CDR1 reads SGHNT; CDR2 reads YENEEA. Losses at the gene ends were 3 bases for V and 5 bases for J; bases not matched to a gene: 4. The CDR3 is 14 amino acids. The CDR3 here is CASSLTRGNNEQFF. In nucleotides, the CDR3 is TGTGCCAGCAGCTTGACGCGGGGGAACAATGAGCAGTTCTTC.

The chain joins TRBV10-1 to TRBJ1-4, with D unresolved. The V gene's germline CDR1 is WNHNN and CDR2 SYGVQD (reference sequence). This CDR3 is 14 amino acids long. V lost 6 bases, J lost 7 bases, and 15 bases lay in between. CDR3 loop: CASSGLTTGEKLFF. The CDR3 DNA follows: TGCGCCAGCAGCGGACTCACGACGGGTGAAAAACTGTTTTTT.

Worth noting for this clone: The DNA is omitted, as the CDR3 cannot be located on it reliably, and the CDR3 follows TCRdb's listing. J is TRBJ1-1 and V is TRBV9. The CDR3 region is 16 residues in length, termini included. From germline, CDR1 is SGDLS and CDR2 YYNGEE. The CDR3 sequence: CASSSSNGALGTEAFF.

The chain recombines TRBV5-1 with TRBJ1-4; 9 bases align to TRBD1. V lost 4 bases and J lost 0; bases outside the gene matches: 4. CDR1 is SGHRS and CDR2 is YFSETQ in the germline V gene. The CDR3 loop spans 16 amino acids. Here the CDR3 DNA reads TGCGCCAGCAGCGGGGGACAGGGAGCAACTAATGAAAAACTGTTTTTT. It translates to CASSGGQGATNEKLFF.

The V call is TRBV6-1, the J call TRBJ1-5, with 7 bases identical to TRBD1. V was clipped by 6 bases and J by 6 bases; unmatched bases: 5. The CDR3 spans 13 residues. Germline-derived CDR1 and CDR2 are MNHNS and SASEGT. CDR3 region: CASRGDSAQPQHF. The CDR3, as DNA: TGTGCCAGCAGGGGGGACAGCGCTCAGCCCCAGCATTTT.

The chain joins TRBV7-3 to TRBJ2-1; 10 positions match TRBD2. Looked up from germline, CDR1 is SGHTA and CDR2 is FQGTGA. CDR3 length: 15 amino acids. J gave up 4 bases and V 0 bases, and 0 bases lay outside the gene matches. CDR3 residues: CASSLTSGGYNEQFF. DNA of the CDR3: TGTGCCAGCAGCTTAACTAGCGGGGGGTACAATGAGCAGTTCTTC.

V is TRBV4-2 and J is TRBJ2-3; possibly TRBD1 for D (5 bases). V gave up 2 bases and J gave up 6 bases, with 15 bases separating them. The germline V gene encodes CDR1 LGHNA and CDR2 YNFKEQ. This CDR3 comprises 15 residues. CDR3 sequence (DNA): TGTGCCAGCAGCCAAAGGACACTTAACGTGGATACGCAGTATTTT. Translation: CASSQRTLNVDTQYF.

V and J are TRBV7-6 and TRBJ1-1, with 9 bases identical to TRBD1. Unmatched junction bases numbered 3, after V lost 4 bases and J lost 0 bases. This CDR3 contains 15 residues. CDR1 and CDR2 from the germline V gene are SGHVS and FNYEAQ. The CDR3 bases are TGTGCCAGCAGCTATACAGGGGGCCTGAACACTGAAGCTTTCTTT. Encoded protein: CASSYTGGLNTEAFF.

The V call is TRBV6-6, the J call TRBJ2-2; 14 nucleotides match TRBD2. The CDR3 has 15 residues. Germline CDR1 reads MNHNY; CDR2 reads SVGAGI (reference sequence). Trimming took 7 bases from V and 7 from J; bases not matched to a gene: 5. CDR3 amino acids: CASIGLAGGFGELFF. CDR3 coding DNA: TGTGCCAGCATTGGACTAGCGGGGGGCTTCGGGGAGCTGTTTTTT.

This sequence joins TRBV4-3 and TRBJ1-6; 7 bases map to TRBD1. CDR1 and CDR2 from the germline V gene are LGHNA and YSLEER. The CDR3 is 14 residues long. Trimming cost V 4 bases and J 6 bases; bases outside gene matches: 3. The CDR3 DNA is TGCGCCAGCAGCCTGGGACAGCCTAATTCACCCCTCCACTTT. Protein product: CASSLGQPNSPLHF.